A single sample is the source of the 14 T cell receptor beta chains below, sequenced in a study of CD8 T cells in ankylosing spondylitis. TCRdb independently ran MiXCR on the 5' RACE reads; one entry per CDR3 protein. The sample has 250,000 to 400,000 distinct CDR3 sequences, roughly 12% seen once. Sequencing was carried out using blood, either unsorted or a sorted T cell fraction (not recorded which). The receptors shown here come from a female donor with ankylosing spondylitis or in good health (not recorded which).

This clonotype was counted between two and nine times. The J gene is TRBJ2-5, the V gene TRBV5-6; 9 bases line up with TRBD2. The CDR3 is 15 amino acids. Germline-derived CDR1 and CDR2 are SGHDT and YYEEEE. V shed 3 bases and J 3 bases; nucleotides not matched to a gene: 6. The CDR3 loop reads CASSSGLAPKETQYF. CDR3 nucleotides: TGTGCCAGCAGCTCCGGACTAGCGCCAAAAGAGACCCAGTACTTC.

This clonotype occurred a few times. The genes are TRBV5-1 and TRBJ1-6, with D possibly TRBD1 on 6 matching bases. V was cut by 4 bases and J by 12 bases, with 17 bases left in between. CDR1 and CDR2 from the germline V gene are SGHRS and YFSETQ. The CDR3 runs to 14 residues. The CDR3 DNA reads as TGCGCCAGCAGCACAGTCCCGGGACAAGGACCCCTCCACTTT. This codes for CASSTVPGQGPLHF.

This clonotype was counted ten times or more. DNA for the CDR3: TGTGCCAGCAGCGCCGACTTACACTCTGGAAACACCATATATTTT. Residues: CASSADLHSGNTIYF. J is TRBJ1-3 and V is TRBV9; D remains unclear. In germline, CDR1 is SGDLS, CDR2 YYNGEE. This CDR3 is built from 15 residues. Trimming stripped 3 bases from V and 0 bases from J, with 10 bases between. The complete variable domain, with remaining parts taken from reference TRBV9 and TRBJ1-3, reads DSGVTQTPKHLITATGQRVTLRCSPRSGDLSVYWYQQSLDQGLQFLIQYYNGEERAKGNILERFSAQQFPDLHSELNLSSLELGDSALYFCASSADLHSGNTIYFGEGSWLTVV.

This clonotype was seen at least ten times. CDR3 nucleotides: TGCGCCAGCAGCTCGACAGGGATCGACGAAAACACCATATATTTT. Translation gives CASSSTGIDENTIYF. V is TRBV5-1 and J is TRBJ1-3; the match to TRBD1 covers 7 bases. Trimming removed 3 bases from V and 6 bases from J; junction bases left unmatched: 9. Germline assignment: CDR1 SGHRS and CDR2 YFSETQ. This CDR3 spans 15 amino acids.

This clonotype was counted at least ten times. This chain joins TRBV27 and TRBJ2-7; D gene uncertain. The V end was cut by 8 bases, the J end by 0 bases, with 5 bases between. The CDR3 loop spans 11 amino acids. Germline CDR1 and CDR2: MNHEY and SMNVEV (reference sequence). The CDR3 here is CASGISYEQYF. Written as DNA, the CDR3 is TGTGCCAGCGGTATCTCCTACGAGCAGTACTTC.

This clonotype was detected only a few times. In nucleotides, the CDR3 is TGTGCCAGCTCACCAAAATTGGGCCGAAACTACGAGCAGTACTTC. This encodes CASSPKLGRNYEQYF. The V gene is TRBV18, the J gene TRBJ2-7, with D hard to call. CDR3 length equals 15 residues. V was cut by 2 bases and J by 3 bases, with 14 bases left in between. Germline CDR1 and CDR2: KGHSH and LQKENI.

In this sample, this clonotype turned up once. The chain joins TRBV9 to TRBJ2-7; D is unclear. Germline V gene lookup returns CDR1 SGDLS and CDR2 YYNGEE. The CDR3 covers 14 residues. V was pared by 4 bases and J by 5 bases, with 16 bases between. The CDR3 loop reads CASSPSGSAHEQYF. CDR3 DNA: TGTGCCAGCAGCCCGTCGGGCTCCGCACACGAGCAGTACTTC.

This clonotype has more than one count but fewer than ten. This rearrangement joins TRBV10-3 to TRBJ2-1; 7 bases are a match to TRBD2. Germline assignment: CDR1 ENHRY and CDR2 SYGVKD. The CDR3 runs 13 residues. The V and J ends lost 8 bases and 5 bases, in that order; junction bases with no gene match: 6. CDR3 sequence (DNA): TGTGCCATCGGGTCGGGGAGGGACAATGAGCAGTTCTTC. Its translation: CAIGSGRDNEQFF.

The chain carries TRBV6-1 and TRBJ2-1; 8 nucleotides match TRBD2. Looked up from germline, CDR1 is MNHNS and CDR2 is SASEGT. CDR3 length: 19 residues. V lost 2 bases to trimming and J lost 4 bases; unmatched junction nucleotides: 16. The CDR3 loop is CASSEFRGLAPGPYNEQFF. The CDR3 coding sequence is TGTGCCAGCAGTGAATTTAGAGGACTAGCCCCCGGGCCGTACAATGAGCAGTTCTTC.

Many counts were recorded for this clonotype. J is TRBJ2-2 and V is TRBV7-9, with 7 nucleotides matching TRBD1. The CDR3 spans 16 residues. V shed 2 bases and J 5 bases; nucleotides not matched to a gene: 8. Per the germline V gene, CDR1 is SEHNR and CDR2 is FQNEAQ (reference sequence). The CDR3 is CASSLPDRSSTGELFF. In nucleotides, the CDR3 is TGTGCCAGCAGCTTACCGGACAGGTCTTCGACCGGGGAGCTGTTTTTT.

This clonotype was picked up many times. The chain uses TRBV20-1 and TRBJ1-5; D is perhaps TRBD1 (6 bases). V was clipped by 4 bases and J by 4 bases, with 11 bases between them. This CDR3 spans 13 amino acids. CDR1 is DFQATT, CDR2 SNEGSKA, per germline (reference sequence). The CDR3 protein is CSAITGTNQPQHF. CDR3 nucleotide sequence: TGCAGTGCTATTACAGGGACAAATCAGCCCCAGCATTTT.

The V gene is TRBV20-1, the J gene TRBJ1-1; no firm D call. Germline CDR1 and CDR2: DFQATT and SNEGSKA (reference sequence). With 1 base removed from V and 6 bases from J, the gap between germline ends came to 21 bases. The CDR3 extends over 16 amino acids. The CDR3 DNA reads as TGCAGTGCTAGAGGAGAGAGGAGGAAGTGGTCTGCTGAAGCTTTCTTT. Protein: CSARGERRKWSAEAFF.

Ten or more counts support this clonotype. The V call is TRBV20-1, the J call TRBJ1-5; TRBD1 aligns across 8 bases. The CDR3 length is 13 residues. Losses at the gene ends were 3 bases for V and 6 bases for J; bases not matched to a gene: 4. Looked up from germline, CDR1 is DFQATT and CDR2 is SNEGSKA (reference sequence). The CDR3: CSASDRGIQPQHF. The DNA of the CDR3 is TGCAGTGCTAGCGACAGGGGAATTCAGCCCCAGCATTTT.

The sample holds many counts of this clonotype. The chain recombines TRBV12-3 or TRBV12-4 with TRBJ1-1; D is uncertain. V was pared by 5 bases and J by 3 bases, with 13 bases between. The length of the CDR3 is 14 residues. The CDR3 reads CASSHRRLDTEAFF. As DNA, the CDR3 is TGTGCCAGCAGTCACAGAAGGCTCGACACTGAAGCTTTCTTT.